This T cell receptor (beta chain) was documented in a study of blood T cell repertoires in COVID-19. Sequenced by immunoSEQ multiplex PCR; TCRdb stores in-frame clones only, minus some. This table holds around 50,000 clones, over 75% found once. The CDR3 runs to 17 residues. Trimming removed 0 bases from V and 3 bases from J; junction bases left unmatched: 6. The germline gives CDR1 LNHDA, CDR2 SQIVND (reference sequence). Sequencing used peripheral blood. The chain has TRBV19 and TRBJ1-5, with 9 bases matching TRBD1. This TCR came from a man between 70 and 80 years old with acute or convalescent COVID-19. CDR3: CASSIEGTGRPNQPQHF. The CDR3 bases are TGTGCCAGTAGTATAGAAGGGACAGGGAGACCCAATCAGCCCCAGCATTTT.